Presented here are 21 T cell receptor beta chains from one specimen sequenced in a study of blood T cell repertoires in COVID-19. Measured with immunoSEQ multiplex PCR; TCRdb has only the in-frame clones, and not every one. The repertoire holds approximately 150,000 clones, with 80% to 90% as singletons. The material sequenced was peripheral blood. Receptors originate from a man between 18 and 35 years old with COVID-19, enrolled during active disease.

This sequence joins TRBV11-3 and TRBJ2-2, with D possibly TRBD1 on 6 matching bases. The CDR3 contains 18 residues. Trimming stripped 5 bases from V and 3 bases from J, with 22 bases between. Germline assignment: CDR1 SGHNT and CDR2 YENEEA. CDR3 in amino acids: CASSAPTGPQGYTGELFF. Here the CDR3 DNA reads TGTGCCAGCAGCGCACCGACAGGCCCCCAGGGATACACCGGGGAGCTGTTTTTT.

CDR3 coding DNA: TGCAGTGCTAGTTTTCGCTTACGGGGCAATGAGCAGTTCTTC. Protein: CSASFRLRGNEQFF. The J gene is TRBJ2-1, the V gene TRBV20-1; TRBD2 is a possible D gene (5 bases). The CDR3 runs to 14 residues. From germline, CDR1 is DFQATT and CDR2 SNEGSKA (reference sequence). V lost 3 bases, J lost 6 bases, and 15 bases lay in between.

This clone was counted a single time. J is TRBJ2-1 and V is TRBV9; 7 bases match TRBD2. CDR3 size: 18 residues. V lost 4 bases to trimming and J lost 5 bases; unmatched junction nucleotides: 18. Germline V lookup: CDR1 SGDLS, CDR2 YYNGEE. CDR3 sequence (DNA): TGTGCCAGCAGCCCTTCGGGGGTGGGAGGGCCCTCTAACAATGAGCAGTTCTTC. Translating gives CASSPSGVGGPSNNEQFF.

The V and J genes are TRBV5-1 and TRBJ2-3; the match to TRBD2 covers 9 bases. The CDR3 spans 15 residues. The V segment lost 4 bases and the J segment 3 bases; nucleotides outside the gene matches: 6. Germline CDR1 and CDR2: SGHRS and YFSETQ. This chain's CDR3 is CASSVDSGSTDTQYF. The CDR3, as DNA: TGCGCCAGCAGCGTTGATAGCGGGAGTACAGATACGCAGTATTTT.

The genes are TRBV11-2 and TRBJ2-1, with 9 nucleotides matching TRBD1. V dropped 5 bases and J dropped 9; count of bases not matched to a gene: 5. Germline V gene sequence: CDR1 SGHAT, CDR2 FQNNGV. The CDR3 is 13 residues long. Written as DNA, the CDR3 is TGTGCCAGCAGCCCGGACAGGGGCGTTGAGCAGTTCTTC. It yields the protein CASSPDRGVEQFF.

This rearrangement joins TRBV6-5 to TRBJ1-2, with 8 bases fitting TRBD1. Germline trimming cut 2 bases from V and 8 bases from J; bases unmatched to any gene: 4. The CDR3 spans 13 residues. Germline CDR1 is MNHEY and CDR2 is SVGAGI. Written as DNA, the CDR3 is TGTGCCAGCAGTTACGGCAGGGGGCAAGGCTACACCTTC. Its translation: CASSYGRGQGYTF.

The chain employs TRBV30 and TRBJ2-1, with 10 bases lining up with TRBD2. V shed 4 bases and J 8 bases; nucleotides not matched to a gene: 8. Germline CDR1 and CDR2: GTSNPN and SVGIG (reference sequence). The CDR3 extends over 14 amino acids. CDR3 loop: CAWTPLAGVYEQFF. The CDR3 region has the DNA TGTGCCTGGACCCCGCTAGCGGGAGTTTATGAGCAGTTCTTC.

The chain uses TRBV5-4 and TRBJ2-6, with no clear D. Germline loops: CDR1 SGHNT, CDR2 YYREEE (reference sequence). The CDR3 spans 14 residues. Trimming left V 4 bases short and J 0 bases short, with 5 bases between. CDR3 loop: CASSVNSGANVLTF. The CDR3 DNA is TGTGCCAGCAGCGTTAACTCTGGGGCCAACGTCCTGACTTTC.

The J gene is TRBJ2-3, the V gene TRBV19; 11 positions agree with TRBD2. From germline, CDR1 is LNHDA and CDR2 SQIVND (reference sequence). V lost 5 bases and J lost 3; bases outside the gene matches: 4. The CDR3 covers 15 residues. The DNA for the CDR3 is TGTGCCAGTAGTGTGACTAGCGGGGAGACAGATACGCAGTATTTT. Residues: CASSVTSGETDTQYF. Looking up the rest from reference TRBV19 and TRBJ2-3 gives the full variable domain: DGGITQSPKYLFRKEGQNVTLSCEQNLNHDAMYWYRQDPGQGLRLIYYSQIVNDFQKGDIAEGYSVSREKKESFPLTVTSAQKNPTAFYLCASSVTSGETDTQYFGPGTRLTVL.

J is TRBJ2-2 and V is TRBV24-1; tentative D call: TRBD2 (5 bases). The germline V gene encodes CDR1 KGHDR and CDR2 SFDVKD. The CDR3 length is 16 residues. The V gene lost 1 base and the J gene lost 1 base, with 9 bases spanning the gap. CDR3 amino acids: CATSDLMSGNTGELFF. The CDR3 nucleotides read TGTGCCACCAGTGATTTAATGAGCGGGAACACCGGGGAGCTGTTTTTT.

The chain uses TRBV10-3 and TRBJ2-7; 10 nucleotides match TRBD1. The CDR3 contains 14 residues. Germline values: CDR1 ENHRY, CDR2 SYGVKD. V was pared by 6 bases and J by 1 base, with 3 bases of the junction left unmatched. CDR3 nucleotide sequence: TGTGCCATCAGACCGGGACAGGGGTCCTACGAGCAGTACTTC. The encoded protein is CAIRPGQGSYEQYF.

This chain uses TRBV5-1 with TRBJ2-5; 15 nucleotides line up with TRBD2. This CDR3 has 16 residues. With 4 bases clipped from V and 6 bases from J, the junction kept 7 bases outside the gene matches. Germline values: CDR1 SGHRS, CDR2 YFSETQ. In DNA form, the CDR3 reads TGCGCCAGCAGCAGGACTAGCGGGAGGGATCAGAAGACCCAGTACTTC. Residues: CASSRTSGRDQKTQYF. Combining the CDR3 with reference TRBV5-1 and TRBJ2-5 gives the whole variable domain KAGVTQTPRYLIKTRGQQVTLSCSPISGHRSVSWYQQTPGQGLQFLFEYFSETQRNKGNFPGRFSGRQFSNSRSEMNVSTLELGDSALYLCASSRTSGRDQKTQYFGPGTRLLVL.

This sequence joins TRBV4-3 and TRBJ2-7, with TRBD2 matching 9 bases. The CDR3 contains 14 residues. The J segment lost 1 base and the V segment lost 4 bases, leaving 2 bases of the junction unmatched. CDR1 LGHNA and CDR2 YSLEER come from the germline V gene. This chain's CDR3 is CASSLSGGSYEQYF. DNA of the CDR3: TGCGCCAGCAGCCTCAGCGGGGGGTCCTACGAGCAGTACTTC.

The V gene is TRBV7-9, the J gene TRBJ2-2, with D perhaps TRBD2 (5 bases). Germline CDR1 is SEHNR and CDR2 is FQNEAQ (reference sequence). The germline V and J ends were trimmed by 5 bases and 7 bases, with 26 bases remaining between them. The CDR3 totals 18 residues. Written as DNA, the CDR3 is TGTGCCAGCAGCCCCCCGGGTTCGAGGGCCCTTCGGAACGGGGAGCTGTTTTTT. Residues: CASSPPGSRALRNGELFF.

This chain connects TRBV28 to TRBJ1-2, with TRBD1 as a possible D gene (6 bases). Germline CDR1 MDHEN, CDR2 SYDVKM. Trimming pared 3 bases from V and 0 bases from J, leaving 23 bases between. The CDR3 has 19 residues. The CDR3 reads CASSFPPPTGKKANYGYTF. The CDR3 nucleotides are TGTGCCAGCAGTTTCCCGCCCCCTACAGGGAAAAAAGCTAACTATGGCTACACCTTC.

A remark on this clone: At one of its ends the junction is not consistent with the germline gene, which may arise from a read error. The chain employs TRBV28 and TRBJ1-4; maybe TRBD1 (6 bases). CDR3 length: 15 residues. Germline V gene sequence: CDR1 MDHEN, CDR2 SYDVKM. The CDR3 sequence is CASSLNLGAGGKLLF. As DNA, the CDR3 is TGTGCCAGCAGTTTAAATTTGGGGGCAGGTGGAAAACTGCTTTTT.

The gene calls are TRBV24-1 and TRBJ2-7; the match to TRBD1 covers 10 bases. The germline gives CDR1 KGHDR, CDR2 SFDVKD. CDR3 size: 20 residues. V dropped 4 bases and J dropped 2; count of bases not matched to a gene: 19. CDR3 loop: CATSDDGIRDRGYVTYEQYF. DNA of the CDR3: TGTGCCACCAGTGACGATGGGATCCGGGACAGGGGATATGTAACCTACGAGCAGTACTTC.

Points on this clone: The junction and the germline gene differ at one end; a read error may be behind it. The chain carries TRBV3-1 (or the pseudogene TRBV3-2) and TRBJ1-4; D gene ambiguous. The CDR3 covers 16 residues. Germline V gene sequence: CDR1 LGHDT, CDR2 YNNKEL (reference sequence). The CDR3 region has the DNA TGTGCCAGCAGCCAGGCCCAGTTAACAACTAATGAAAAACTGCTTTTT. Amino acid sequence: CASSQAQLTTNEKLLF.

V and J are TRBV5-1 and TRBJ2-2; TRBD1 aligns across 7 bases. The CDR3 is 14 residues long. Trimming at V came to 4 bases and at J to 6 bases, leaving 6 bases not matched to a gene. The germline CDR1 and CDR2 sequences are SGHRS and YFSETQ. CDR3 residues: CASSTRDRAGELFF. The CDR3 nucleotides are TGCGCCAGCAGCACCCGGGACAGAGCCGGGGAGCTGTTTTTT.

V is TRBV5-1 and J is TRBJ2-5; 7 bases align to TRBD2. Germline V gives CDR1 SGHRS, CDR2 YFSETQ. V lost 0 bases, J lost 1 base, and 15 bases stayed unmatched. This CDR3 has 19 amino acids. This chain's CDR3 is CASSLAVSGKVGPQETQYF. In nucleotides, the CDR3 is TGCGCCAGCAGCTTGGCCGTAAGCGGGAAGGTGGGTCCCCAAGAGACCCAGTACTTC.

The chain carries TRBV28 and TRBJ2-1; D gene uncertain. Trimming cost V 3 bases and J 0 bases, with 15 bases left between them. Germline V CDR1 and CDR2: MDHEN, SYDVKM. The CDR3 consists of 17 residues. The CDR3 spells CASSFNLQPTSYNEQFF. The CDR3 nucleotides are TGTGCCAGCAGTTTTAATTTACAGCCGACCTCCTACAATGAGCAGTTCTTC. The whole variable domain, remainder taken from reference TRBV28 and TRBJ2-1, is DVKVTQSSRYLVKRTGEKVFLECVQDMDHENMFWYRQDPGLGLRLIYFSYDVKMKEKGDIPEGYSVSREKKERFSLILESASTNQTSMYLCASSFNLQPTSYNEQFFGPGTRLTVL.